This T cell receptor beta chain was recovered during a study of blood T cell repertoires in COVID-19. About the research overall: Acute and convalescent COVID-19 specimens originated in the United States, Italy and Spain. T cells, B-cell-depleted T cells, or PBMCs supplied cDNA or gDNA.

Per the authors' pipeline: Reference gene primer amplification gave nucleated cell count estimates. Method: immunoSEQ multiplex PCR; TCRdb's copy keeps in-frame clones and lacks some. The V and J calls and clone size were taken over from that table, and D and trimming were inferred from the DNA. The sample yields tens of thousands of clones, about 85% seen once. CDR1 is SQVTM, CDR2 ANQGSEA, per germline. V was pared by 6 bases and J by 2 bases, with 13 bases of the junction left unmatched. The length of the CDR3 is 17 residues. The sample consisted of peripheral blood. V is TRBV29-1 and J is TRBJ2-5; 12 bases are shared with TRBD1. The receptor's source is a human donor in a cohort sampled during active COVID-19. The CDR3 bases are TGCAGCGTCGAGGGGAGTCGGGACAGGGGGCTTCAAGAGACCCAGTACTTC. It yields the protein CSVEGSRDRGLQETQYF. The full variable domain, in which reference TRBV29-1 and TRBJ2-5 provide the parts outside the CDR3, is SAVISQKPSRDICQRGTSLTIQCQVDSQVTMMFWYRQQPGQSLTLIATANQGSEATYESGFVIDKFPISRPNLTFSTLTVSNMSPEDSSIYLCSVEGSRDRGLQETQYFGPGTRLLVL.